The clone carrying this T cell receptor beta chain was found once. Its antigen is not known. Each donor was healthy, and each was a bone marrow donor. The PCR made use of 60 Vbeta and 13 Jbeta primers. Assay used: immunoSEQ multiplex PCR; TCRdb lists only in-frame clones, some missing. The table lists approximately 150,000 clones, more than 60% of them singletons, with about 4.6% in the top ten. V lost 5 bases, J lost 2 bases, and 3 bases lay in between. There are 11 residues in the CDR3. Per germline, CDR1 GTSNPN and CDR2 SVGIG (reference sequence). This sample was taken from a study of cytomegalovirus exposure and HLA in healthy donors. Study results and limitations: According to the study, some 160 TCR beta chains were cytomegalovirus-associated. An analysis was carried out later, and it reportedly showed fewer N-insertions in an Asian-associated ancestry cluster than the roughly 670-donor mean. For TCR beta chains, V- and J-gene trimming was later linked to a missense DCLRE1C variant.

The chain couples TRBV30 to TRBJ2-2; D not certain. Input material: PBMCs. The sequence was obtained from a middle-aged man in good health and CMV-seronegative. CDR3: CAWSNTGELFF. In nucleotides, the CDR3 is TGTGCCTGGTCAAACACCGGGGAGCTGTTTTTT.